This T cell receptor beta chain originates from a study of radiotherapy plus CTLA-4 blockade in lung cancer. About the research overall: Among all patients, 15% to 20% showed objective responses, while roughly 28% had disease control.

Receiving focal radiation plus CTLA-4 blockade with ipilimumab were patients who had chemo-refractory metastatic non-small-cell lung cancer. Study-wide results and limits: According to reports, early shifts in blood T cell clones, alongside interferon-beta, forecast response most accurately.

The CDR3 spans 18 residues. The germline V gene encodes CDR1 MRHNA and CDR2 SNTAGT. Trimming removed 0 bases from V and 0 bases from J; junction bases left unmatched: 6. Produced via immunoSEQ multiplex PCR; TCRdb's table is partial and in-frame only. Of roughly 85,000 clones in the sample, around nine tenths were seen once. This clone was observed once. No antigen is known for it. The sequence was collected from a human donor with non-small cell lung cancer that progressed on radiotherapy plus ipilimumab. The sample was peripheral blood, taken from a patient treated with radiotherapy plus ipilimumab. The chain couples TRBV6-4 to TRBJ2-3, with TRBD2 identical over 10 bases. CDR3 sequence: CASSDSISGGPSTDTQYF. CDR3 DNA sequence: TGTGCCAGCAGTGACTCGATTAGCGGGGGGCCAAGCACAGATACGCAGTATTTT.